The rows below give T cell receptor beta chains drawn from one sample of a study of cytomegalovirus exposure and HLA in healthy donors. Here immunoSEQ multiplex PCR was the method, and the copy in TCRdb shows in-frame clones only, minus some. The table has 120,000 or so clones, roughly 90% seen once; the top ten hold approximately 2.1%. Sequenced: PBMCs. The receptors were sampled from a woman younger than 35 in good health and CMV-seronegative. CDR3s include the opening cysteine and the closing phenylalanine or tryptophan. A D gene is named only where the DNA matches it firmly. Clone size is shown for a subset of rows, as once, few, many or a class of expanded clone.

j_gene	d_gene	abundance	v_gene	CDR3aa	CDR3nt
TRBJ2-7	TRBD2	.	TRBV7-2	CASSHGLGPARGQYF	TGTGCCAGCAGTCATGGACTAGGCCCCGCCCGGGGGCAGTACTTC
TRBJ2-2	.	few	TRBV27	CASSSSPQSGTGELFF	TGTGCCAGCAGTTCGAGTCCGCAGTCGGGCACCGGGGAGCTGTTTTTT
TRBJ1-2	TRBD1	few	TRBV30	CAWSTGQGTAYGYTF	TGTGCCTGGAGTACAGGACAGGGGACGGCCTATGGCTACACCTTC
TRBJ2-2	TRBD1	.	TRBV18	CASSPGQGAEMNTGELFF	TGTGCCAGCTCACCGGGACAGGGGGCCGAAATGAACACCGGGGAGCTGTTTTTT
TRBJ2-7	TRBD1	.	TRBV30	CAWRPGGYEQYF	TGTGCCTGGAGGCCAGGGGGCTACGAGCAGTACTTC
TRBJ2-3	TRBD2	.	TRBV2	CASSEGSLAGAKLTDTQYF	TGTGCCAGCAGTGAAGGTTCGCTAGCGGGGGCGAAGCTCACAGATACGCAGTATTTT
TRBJ2-1	TRBD2	.	TRBV2	CASRVAGASYNEQFF	TGTGCCAGCAGAGTAGCGGGAGCTTCCTACAATGAGCAGTTCTTC
TRBJ1-2	TRBD1	.	TRBV28	CASSADRGIVGYTF	TGTGCCAGCAGTGCGGACAGGGGAATAGTAGGCTACACCTTC
TRBJ1-3	.	.	TRBV9	CASSVRGDSSGNTIYF	TGTGCCAGCAGCGTCAGGGGAGACAGCTCTGGAAACACCATATATTTT
TRBJ1-2	TRBD1	.	TRBV29-1	CSVAPGQGQGGYTF	TGCAGCGTCGCCCCGGGACAGGGGCAAGGTGGCTACACCTTC
TRBJ2-1	TRBD2	.	TRBV18	CASSPVVLRLAGERGVFYNEQFF	TGTGCCAGCTCACCCGTCGTCCTAAGACTAGCGGGAGAGCGAGGAGTTTTCTACAATGAGCAGTTCTTC
TRBJ2-1	TRBD2	.	TRBV11-2	CASSPGLAGGLRVNEQFF	TGTGCCAGCAGCCCCGGGCTAGCGGGGGGGCTGAGAGTAAATGAGCAGTTCTTC
TRBJ2-3	.	.	TRBV28	CASSPWGDSDTQYF	TGTGCCAGCAGTCCTTGGGGGGACTCGGATACGCAGTATTTT
TRBJ1-6	.	.	TRBV4-1	CASSLNFQADLNSPLHF	TGCGCCAGCAGCCTAAATTTCCAGGCCGACCTCAATTCACCCCTCCACTTT
TRBJ2-7	TRBD1	.	TRBV5-4	CASSIRQGAYEQYF	TGTGCCAGCAGCATAAGACAGGGGGCCTACGAGCAGTACTTC
TRBJ2-2	.	.	TRBV5-1	CASSFSRTNTGELFF	TGCGCCAGCAGCTTTTCTAGGACAAACACCGGGGAGCTGTTTTTT
TRBJ2-1	TRBD2	.	TRBV9	CASSGRTSSYNEQFF	TGTGCCAGCAGCGGACGGACTAGCTCCTACAATGAGCAGTTCTTC
TRBJ2-7	TRBD1	.	TRBV28	CASSGTGTEISSYEQYF	TGTGCCAGCAGTGGGACAGGGACGGAGATCAGCTCCTACGAGCAGTACTTC
TRBJ2-7	.	.	TRBV28	CASSFIWGEAGAPEQYF	TGTGCCAGCAGTTTTATTTGGGGGGAGGCGGGGGCCCCCGAGCAGTACTTC
TRBJ2-2	TRBD1	.	TRBV5-1	CASSFEIVQGYTGELFF	TGCGCCAGCAGCTTTGAGATTGTACAGGGGTACACCGGGGAGCTGTTTTTT